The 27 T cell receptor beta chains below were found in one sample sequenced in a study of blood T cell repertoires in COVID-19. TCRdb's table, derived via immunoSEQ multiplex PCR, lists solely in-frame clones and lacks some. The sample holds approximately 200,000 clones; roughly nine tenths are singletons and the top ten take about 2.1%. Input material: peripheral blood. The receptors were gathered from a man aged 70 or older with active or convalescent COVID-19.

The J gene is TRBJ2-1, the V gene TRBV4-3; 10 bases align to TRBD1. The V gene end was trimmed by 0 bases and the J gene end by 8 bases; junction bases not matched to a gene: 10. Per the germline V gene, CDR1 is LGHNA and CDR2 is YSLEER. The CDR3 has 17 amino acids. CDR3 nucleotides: TGCGCCAGCAGCCAAGATCTAGGGGACAGGGGAGTGGATGAGCAGTTCTTC. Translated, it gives CASSQDLGDRGVDEQFF.

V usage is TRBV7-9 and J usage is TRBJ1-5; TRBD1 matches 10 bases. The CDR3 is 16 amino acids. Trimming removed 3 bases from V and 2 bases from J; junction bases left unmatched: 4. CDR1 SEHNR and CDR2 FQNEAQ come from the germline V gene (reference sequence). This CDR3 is CASSFGQGVRNQPQHF. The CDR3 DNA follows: TGTGCCAGCAGCTTCGGACAGGGGGTTCGCAATCAGCCCCAGCATTTT.

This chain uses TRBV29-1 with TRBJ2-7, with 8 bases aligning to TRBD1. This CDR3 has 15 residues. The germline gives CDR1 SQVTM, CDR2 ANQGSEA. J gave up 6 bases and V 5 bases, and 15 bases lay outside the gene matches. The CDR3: CSVQRGGQGLSEQYF. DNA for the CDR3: TGCAGCGTTCAAAGGGGCGGACAGGGACTTAGCGAGCAGTACTTC.

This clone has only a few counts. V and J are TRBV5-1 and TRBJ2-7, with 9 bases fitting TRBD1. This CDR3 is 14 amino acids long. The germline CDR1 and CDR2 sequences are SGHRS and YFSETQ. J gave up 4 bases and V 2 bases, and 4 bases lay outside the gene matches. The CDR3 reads CASSFTGGGYEQYF. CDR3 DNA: TGCGCCAGCAGCTTTACAGGGGGCGGTTACGAGCAGTACTTC.

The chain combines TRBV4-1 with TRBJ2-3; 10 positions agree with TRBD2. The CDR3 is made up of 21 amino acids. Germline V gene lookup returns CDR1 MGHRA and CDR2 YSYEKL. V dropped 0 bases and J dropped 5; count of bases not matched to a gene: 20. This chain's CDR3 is CASSQDTASGSRITPGDTQYF. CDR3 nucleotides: TGCGCCAGCAGCCAAGATACGGCTAGCGGGAGTAGGATTACCCCGGGAGATACGCAGTATTTT.

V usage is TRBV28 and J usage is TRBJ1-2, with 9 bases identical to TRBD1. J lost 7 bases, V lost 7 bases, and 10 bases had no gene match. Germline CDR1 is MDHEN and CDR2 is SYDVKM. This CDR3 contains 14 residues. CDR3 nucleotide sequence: TGTGCCAGCATTCCAGGGGACAGGGAATCTGGCTACACCTTC. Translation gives CASIPGDRESGYTF.

The CDR3 reads CASSPDWPQYF. The CDR3 region has the DNA TGTGCCAGCAGCCCAGATTGGCCCCAGTACTTC. The rearrangement joins TRBV7-9 to TRBJ2-5; the D is unclear. V lost 5 bases, J lost 9 bases, and 10 bases lay in between. Per the germline V gene, CDR1 is SEHNR and CDR2 is FQNEAQ (reference sequence). CDR3 length equals 11 residues.

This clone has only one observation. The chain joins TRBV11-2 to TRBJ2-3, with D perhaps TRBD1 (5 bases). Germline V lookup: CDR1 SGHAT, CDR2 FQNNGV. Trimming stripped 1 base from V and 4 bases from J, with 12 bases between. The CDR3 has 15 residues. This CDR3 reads CASSLGQLLSDTQYF. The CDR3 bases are TGTGCCAGCAGCTTAGGACAGCTACTTTCAGATACGCAGTATTTT.

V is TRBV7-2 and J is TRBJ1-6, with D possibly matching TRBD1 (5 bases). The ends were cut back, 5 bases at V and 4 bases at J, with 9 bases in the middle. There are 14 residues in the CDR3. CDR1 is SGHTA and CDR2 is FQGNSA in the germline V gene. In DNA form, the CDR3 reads TGTGCCAGCAGCCTGGGACTTTATAATTCACCCCTCCACTTT. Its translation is CASSLGLYNSPLHF.

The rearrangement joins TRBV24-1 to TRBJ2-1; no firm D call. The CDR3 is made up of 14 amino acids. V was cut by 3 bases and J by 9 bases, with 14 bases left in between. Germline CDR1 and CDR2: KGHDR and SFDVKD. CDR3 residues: CATSDPRSWAEQFF. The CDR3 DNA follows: TGTGCCACCAGTGATCCTCGTTCATGGGCTGAGCAGTTCTTC.

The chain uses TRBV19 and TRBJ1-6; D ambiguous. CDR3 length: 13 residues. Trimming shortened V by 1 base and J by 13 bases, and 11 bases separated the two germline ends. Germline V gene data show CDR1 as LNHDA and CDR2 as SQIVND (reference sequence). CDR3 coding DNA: TGTGCCAGTAGTATAGGCGGAGGTTCGCCCCTCCACTTT. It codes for CASSIGGGSPLHF.

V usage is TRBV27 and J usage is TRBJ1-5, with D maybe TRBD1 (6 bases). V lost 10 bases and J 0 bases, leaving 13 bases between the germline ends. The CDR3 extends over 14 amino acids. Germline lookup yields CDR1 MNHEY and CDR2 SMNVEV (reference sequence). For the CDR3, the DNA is TGTGCCACCGGGGCAGGGGCTAGCAATCAGCCCCAGCATTTT. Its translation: CATGAGASNQPQHF.

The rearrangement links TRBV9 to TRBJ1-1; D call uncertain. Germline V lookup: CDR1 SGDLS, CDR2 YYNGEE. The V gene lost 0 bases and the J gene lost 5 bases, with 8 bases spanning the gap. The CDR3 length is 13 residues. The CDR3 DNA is TGTGCCAGCAGCGTAGGAGGGAGAACTGAAGCTTTCTTT. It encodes CASSVGGRTEAFF. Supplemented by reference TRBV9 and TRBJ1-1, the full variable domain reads DSGVTQTPKHLITATGQRVTLRCSPRSGDLSVYWYQQSLDQGLQFLIQYYNGEERAKGNILERFSAQQFPDLHSELNLSSLELGDSALYFCASSVGGRTEAFFGQGTRLTVV.

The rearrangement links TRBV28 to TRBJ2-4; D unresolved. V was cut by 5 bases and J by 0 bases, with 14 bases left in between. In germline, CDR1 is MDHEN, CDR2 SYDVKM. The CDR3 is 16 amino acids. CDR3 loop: CASSTYSELAKNIQYF. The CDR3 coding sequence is TGTGCCAGCAGTACTTACAGTGAATTAGCCAAAAACATTCAGTACTTC.

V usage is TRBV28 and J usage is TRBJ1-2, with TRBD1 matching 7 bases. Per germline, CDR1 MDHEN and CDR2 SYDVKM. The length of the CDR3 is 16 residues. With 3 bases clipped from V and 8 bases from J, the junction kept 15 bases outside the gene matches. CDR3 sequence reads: CASSFHQRRDSQGYTF. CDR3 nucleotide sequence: TGTGCCAGCAGTTTCCACCAAAGACGGGACAGTCAAGGCTACACCTTC.

CDR3 region: CASTTMGQHNQPQHF. In DNA, the CDR3 is TGTGCCAGCACTACAATGGGACAGCACAATCAGCCCCAGCATTTT. The V and J genes are TRBV6-5 and TRBJ1-5; 7 positions match TRBD1. The J segment lost 3 bases and the V segment lost 7 bases, leaving 9 bases of the junction unmatched. Germline lookup yields CDR1 MNHEY and CDR2 SVGAGI. The CDR3 is made up of 15 amino acids.

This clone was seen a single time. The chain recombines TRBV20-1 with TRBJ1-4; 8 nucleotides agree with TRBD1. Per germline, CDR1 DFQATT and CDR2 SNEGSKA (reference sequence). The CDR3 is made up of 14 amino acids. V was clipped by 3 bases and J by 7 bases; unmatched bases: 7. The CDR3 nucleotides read TGCAGTGCTAGTTCAGGGGGCGAGAGTGAAAAACTGTTTTTT. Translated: CSASSGGESEKLFF.

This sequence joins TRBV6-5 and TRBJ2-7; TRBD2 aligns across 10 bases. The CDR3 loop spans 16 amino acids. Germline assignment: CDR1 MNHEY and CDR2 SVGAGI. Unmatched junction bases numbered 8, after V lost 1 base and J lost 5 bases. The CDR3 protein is CASSYFPAGGPNEQYF. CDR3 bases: TGTGCCAGCAGTTACTTCCCAGCGGGAGGGCCCAACGAGCAGTACTTC.

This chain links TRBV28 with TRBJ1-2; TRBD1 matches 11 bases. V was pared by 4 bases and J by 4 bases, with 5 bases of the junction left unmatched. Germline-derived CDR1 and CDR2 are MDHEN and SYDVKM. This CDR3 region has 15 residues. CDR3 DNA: TGTGCCAGCAGTTCCTCAGGACAGGGGGCCTATGGCTACACCTTC. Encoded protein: CASSSSGQGAYGYTF.

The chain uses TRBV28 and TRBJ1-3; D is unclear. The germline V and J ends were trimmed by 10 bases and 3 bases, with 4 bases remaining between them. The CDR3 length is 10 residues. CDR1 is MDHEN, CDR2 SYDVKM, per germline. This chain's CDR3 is CATHGNTIYF. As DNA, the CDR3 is TGTGCCACACATGGAAACACCATATATTTT. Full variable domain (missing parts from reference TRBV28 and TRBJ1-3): DVKVTQSSRYLVKRTGEKVFLECVQDMDHENMFWYRQDPGLGLRLIYFSYDVKMKEKGDIPEGYSVSREKKERFSLILESASTNQTSMYLCATHGNTIYFGEGSWLTVV.

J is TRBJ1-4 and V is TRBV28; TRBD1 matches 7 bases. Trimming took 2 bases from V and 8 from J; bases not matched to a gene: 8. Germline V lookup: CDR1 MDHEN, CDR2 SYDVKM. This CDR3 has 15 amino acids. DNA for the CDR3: TGTGCCAGCAGTTTACAGACAGGGTTAGGGGAAAAACTGTTTTTT. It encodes CASSLQTGLGEKLFF.

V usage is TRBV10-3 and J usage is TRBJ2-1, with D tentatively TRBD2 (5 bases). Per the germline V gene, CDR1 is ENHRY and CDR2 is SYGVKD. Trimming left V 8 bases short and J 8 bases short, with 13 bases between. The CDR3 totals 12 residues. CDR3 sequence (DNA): TGTGCCATCGGTAATGCGCGGGATGAGCAGTTCTTC. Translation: CAIGNARDEQFF.

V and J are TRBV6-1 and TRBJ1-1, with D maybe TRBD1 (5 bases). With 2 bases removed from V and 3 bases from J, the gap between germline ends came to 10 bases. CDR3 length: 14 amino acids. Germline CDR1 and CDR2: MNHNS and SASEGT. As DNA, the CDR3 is TGTGCCAGCAGTGAACAGGGAAAATACACTGAAGCTTTCTTT. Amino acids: CASSEQGKYTEAFF.

CDR3 region: CASSFRTYEQYF. For the CDR3, the DNA is TGTGCCAGCAGCTTTAGAACCTACGAGCAGTACTTC. The chain employs TRBV7-9 and TRBJ2-7, with D unresolved. CDR3 length: 12 residues. V lost 3 bases and J 2 bases, leaving 5 bases between the germline ends. Per the germline V gene, CDR1 is SEHNR and CDR2 is FQNEAQ (reference sequence).

The CDR3 loop is CATSDSGTGLLYEQYF. The CDR3 DNA reads as TGTGCCACCAGTGATTCGGGGACAGGTCTTCTCTACGAGCAGTACTTC. The chain links TRBV24-1 to TRBJ2-7, with TRBD1 matching 8 bases. CDR1 KGHDR and CDR2 SFDVKD come from the germline V gene. This CDR3 contains 16 residues. The junction had 8 bases not matched to a gene; V was cut back by 2 bases and J by 3 bases.

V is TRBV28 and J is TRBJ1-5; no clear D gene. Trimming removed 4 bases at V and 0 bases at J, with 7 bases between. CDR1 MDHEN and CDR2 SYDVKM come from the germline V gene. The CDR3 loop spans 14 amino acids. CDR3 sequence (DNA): TGTGCCAGCAGTTCAGGTTATAGCAATCAGCCCCAGCATTTT. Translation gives CASSSGYSNQPQHF.

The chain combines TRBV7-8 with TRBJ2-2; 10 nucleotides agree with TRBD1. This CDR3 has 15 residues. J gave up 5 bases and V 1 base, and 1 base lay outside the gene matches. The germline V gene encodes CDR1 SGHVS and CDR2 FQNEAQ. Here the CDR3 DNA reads TGTGCCAGCAGCTTAGGGGGACAGGGGACCGGGGAGCTGTTTTTT. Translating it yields CASSLGGQGTGELFF. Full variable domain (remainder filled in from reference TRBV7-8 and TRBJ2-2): GAGVSQSPRYKVAKRGQDVALRCDPISGHVSLFWYQQALGQGPEFLTYFQNEAQLDKSGLPSDRFFAERPEGSVSTLKIQRTQQEDSAVYLCASSLGGQGTGELFFGEGSRLTVL.